This T cell receptor beta chain was captured by sequencing in a study of T cells in Graves' hyperthyroidism and ophthalmopathy. The CDR3 contains 13 residues. V lost 11 bases and J 0 bases, leaving 13 bases between the germline ends. Looked up from germline, CDR1 is MNHEY and CDR2 is SMNVEV (reference sequence). At least ten counts were recorded for this clonotype. There were TCR beta CDR3 regions amplified from RNA transcripts. The study used the HTBI primer set for a first-round RT-PCR of the TCR CDR3. One entry per CDR3 protein results from TCRdb running MiXCR on the multiplex PCR reads. Of about 380,000 distinct CDR3 sequences in the sample, about 14% are singletons; the top ten hold about a fifth.

This chain joins TRBV27 and TRBJ1-1, with D unclear. Sequencing used blood. The TCR was taken from a man under 40 with Graves' hyperthyroidism that later progressed to Graves' ophthalmopathy. CDR3 loop: CAVGRVMNTEAFF. The CDR3 DNA follows: TGTGCCGTGGGCCGGGTTATGAACACTGAAGCTTTCTTT.